This paragraph reports one TCR beta chain. What it binds is unknown. The CDR3 is made up of 13 amino acids. Per the germline V gene, CDR1 is SGHDN and CDR2 is FVKESK. The V end was cut by 3 bases, the J end by 3 bases, with 8 bases between. This entry comes from a study of T cell repertoires in cytomegalovirus infection. Study summary: CMV infection plus the matching HLA type was flagged by public TCR beta signatures. Study-wide findings and caveats: Predominance within the ex vivo response was attributable to HLA-C-restricted CMV-specific TCR beta clonotypes.

TCRdb reanalysed the reads using MiXCR and keeps one entry per CDR3 protein. The table shows about 160,000 distinct CDR3 sequences, with roughly 18% occurring only once. The sequence came from a human donor in good health (CMV status not recorded). Some clones in this sample may be carry-over from other donors' samples. Sample: CD8+ T cells from PBMCs. This chain uses TRBV14 with TRBJ1-1; D perhaps matches TRBD1 (5 bases). CDR3 in amino acids: CASSHGTYTEAFF. The CDR3, as DNA: TGTGCCAGCAGCCACGGGACCTACACTGAAGCTTTCTTT.